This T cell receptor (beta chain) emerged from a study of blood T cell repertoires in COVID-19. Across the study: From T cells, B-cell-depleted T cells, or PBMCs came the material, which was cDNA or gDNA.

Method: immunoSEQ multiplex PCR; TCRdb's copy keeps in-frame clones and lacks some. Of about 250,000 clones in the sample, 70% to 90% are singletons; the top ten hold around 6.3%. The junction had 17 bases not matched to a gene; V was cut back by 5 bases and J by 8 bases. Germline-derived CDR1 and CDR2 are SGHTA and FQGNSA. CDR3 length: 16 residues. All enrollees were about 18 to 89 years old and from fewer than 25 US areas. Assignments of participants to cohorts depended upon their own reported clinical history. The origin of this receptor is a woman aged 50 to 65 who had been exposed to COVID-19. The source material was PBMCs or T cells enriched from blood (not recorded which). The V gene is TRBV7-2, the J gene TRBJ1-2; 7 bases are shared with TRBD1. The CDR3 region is CASSAQSRQGGHGYTF. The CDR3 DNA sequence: TGTGCCAGCAGCGCACAATCTCGACAGGGAGGCCACGGCTACACCTTC.